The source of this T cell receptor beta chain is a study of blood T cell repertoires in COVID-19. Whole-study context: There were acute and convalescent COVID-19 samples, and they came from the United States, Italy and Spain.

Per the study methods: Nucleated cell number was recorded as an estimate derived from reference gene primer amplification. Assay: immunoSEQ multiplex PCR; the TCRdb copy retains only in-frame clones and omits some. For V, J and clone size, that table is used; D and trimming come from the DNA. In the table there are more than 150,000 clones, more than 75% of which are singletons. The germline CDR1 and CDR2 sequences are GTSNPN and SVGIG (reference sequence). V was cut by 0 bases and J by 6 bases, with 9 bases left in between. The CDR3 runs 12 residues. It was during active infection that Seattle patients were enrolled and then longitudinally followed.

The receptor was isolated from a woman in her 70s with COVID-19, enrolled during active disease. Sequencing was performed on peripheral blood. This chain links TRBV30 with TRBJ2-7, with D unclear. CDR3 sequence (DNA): TGTGCCTGGAGTGTTATGGGCGCCGAGCAGTACTTC. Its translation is CAWSVMGAEQYF.